This T cell receptor beta chain was sequenced in a study of T cell repertoires in cytomegalovirus infection. Looking at the study overall: CMV infection plus the matching HLA type was flagged by public TCR beta signatures.

Note on this clonotype: The antigen is unknown.

Trimming cost V 1 base and J 5 bases, with 11 bases left between them. Germline V gene sequence: CDR1 MGHRA, CDR2 YSYEKL. There are 14 residues in the CDR3. TCRdb recomputed calls from the reads with MiXCR, one row per CDR3 protein. Of some 110,000 distinct CDR3 sequences listed, around a tenth are singletons. This chain connects TRBV4-1 to TRBJ1-1, with TRBD1 as a possible D gene (6 bases). The TCR sequence derives from a human donor in good health (CMV status not recorded). Some clones in this sample may be carry-over from other donors' samples. Input material: PBMCs, sequenced either directly or after in vitro stimulation (not recorded which). The CDR3 here is CASSQGLRGTEAFF. In DNA form, the CDR3 reads TGCGCCAGCAGCCAAGGTCTTAGGGGGACTGAAGCTTTCTTT.